What follows are 20 T cell receptor beta chains derived from one specimen sequenced in a study of blood T cell repertoires in COVID-19. Produced via immunoSEQ multiplex PCR; TCRdb's table is partial and in-frame only. Here the sample spans about 160,000 clones, around 84% being singletons. Sequenced input: peripheral blood. The receptors come from a woman between 55 and 75 years old with COVID-19, enrolled during active disease.

This clone was detected only once. The rearrangement joins TRBV6-4 to TRBJ1-2, with a possible D match to TRBD1 (5 bases). Looked up from germline, CDR1 is MRHNA and CDR2 is SNTAGT. The length of the CDR3 is 13 residues. V gave up 4 bases and J gave up 7 bases, with 13 bases separating them. The CDR3 DNA follows: TGTGCCAGCAGTGTTACAGTGGGGCTTGGCTACACCTTC. Encoded protein: CASSVTVGLGYTF.

This chain connects TRBV18 to TRBJ1-5; 7 bases map to TRBD1. Germline V gene sequence: CDR1 KGHSH, CDR2 LQKENI. Losses at the gene ends were 3 bases for V and 4 bases for J; bases not matched to a gene: 3. CDR3 length: 14 residues. CDR3 nucleotides: TGTGCCAGCTCACCCCTACAGGGGAATCAGCCCCAGCATTTT. Protein sequence: CASSPLQGNQPQHF.

This chain connects TRBV27 to TRBJ2-5; 11 bases agree with TRBD2. The V gene's germline CDR1 is MNHEY and CDR2 SMNVEV (reference sequence). V shed 1 base and J 5 bases; nucleotides not matched to a gene: 6. The CDR3 has 16 residues. CDR3 coding DNA: TGTGCCAGCAGTTTATTTAGCGGGGGGGCGGGGGAGACCCAGTACTTC. This encodes CASSLFSGGAGETQYF.

This chain connects TRBV11-2 to TRBJ1-3, with unresolved D. Germline V gene data show CDR1 as SGHAT and CDR2 as FQNNGV. The CDR3 length is 14 residues. The V end was cut by 5 bases, the J end by 0 bases, with 8 bases between. CDR3 sequence: CASSQYSSGNTIYF. The CDR3 region has the DNA TGTGCCAGCAGCCAATACAGCTCTGGAAACACCATATATTTT.

The V gene is TRBV12-5, the J gene TRBJ1-3; D gene unclear. There are 16 residues in the CDR3. The germline V and J ends were trimmed by 0 bases and 1 base, with 10 bases remaining between them. Germline V gene data show CDR1 as LGHNT and CDR2 as FRNRAP. This CDR3 reads CASGLVVGTSGNTIYF. The CDR3 DNA is TGTGCTAGTGGTTTGGTAGTGGGCACATCTGGAAACACCATATATTTT.

The CDR3 DNA reads TGTGCCAGCAGCGTCCAAACGTTACAGGGTGATCTAGCCAAAAACATTCAGTACTTC. Translation: CASSVQTLQGDLAKNIQYF. This chain links TRBV5-5 with TRBJ2-4; D possibly corresponds to TRBD1 (6 bases). The CDR3 covers 19 residues. Trimming pared 4 bases from V and 0 bases from J, leaving 23 bases between. The germline gives CDR1 SGHKS, CDR2 YYEKEE (reference sequence). Based on the CDR3 plus reference TRBV5-5 and TRBJ2-4, the full variable domain is DAGVTQSPTHLIKTRGQQVTLRCSPISGHKSVSWYQQVLGQGPQFIFQYYEKEERGRGNFPDRFSARQFPNYSSELNVNALLLGDSALYLCASSVQTLQGDLAKNIQYFGAGTRLSVL.

This chain links TRBV27 with TRBJ1-2, with 7 bases that match TRBD1. The V segment lost 8 bases and the J segment 8 bases; nucleotides outside the gene matches: 11. The CDR3 totals 13 residues. CDR1 and CDR2 (germline): MNHEY, SMNVEV (reference sequence). The CDR3 bases are TGTGCCAGCGGGGACAGACGATGGGGCGGCTACACCTTC. It is translated as CASGDRRWGGYTF.

About this clone: The sample has other DNA sequences that encode this CDR3 too. The chain recombines TRBV19 with TRBJ1-1, with D uncertain. This CDR3 spans 12 amino acids. V gave up 1 base and J gave up 8 bases, with 8 bases separating them. Germline CDR1 LNHDA, CDR2 SQIVND (reference sequence). DNA of the CDR3: TGTGCCAGTAGTATAGGATTGACAGAAGCTTTCTTT. Translating it yields CASSIGLTEAFF.

The gene calls are TRBV9 and TRBJ1-1, with D unresolved. Trimming took off 0 bases at V and 5 bases at J, with 8 bases between the two ends. CDR3 size: 13 residues. CDR1 is SGDLS and CDR2 is YYNGEE in the germline V gene. The CDR3 DNA follows: TGTGCCAGCAGCGTAGTTGGCACAACTGAAGCTTTCTTT. Its translation is CASSVVGTTEAFF.

This sequence joins TRBV27 and TRBJ2-7; 7 positions match TRBD1. The trim removed 6 bases at V and 4 bases at J, leaving 12 bases unmatched. This CDR3 is 15 amino acids long. The germline CDR1 and CDR2 sequences are MNHEY and SMNVEV (reference sequence). In nucleotides, the CDR3 is TGTGCCAGCAGCAGAAAGGGGACAGCCACTTACGAGCAGTACTTC. Translated, it gives CASSRKGTATYEQYF.

The chain employs TRBV6-5 and TRBJ1-4; D possibly corresponds to TRBD1 (6 bases). CDR3 length: 12 amino acids. With 8 bases removed from V and 4 bases from J, the gap between germline ends came to 8 bases. The germline gives CDR1 MNHEY, CDR2 SVGAGI. Here the CDR3 reads CASGGFNEKLFF. In nucleotides, the CDR3 is TGTGCCAGCGGGGGCTTTAATGAAAAACTGTTTTTT.

The chain carries TRBV27 and TRBJ1-2; 9 positions match TRBD1. Germline V lookup: CDR1 MNHEY, CDR2 SMNVEV (reference sequence). This CDR3 has 14 residues. V shed 6 bases and J 2 bases; nucleotides not matched to a gene: 4. CDR3 nucleotide sequence: TGTGCCAGCAGAGGACAGGGGTTAAACTATGGCTACACCTTC. It is translated as CASRGQGLNYGYTF.

The V call is TRBV19, the J call TRBJ1-5; TRBD1 is a possible D gene (6 bases). Germline assignment: CDR1 LNHDA and CDR2 SQIVND (reference sequence). The CDR3 is 17 amino acids. V lost 4 bases and J 1 base, leaving 17 bases between the germline ends. The CDR3, as DNA: TGTGCCAGTAGTACACTCCGACAGGTTTCGAGCAATCAGCCCCAGCATTTT. Translated, it gives CASSTLRQVSSNQPQHF.

V is TRBV5-1 and J is TRBJ2-1; maybe TRBD2 (5 bases). Deletions cut 1 base from V and 2 bases from J, with 10 bases between. Germline values: CDR1 SGHRS, CDR2 YFSETQ. The CDR3 extends over 15 amino acids. The CDR3 region is CASSLLGITYNEQFF. Here the CDR3 DNA reads TGCGCCAGCAGCTTGCTCGGGATAACCTACAATGAGCAGTTCTTC.

The gene calls are TRBV7-3 and TRBJ1-1; 11 bases line up with TRBD1. The germline gives CDR1 SGHTA, CDR2 FQGTGA. The CDR3 is 16 amino acids. V dropped 1 base and J dropped 3; count of bases not matched to a gene: 4. CDR3 sequence reads: CASSLNGQGAHTEAFF. The CDR3 nucleotides are TGTGCCAGCAGCTTAAATGGACAGGGGGCCCACACTGAAGCTTTCTTT. Full variable domain (rest looked up from reference TRBV7-3 and TRBJ1-1): GAGVSQTPSNKVTEKGKYVELRCDPISGHTALYWYRQSLGQGPEFLIYFQGTGAADDSGLPNDRFFAVRPEGSVSTLKIQRTERGDSAVYLCASSLNGQGAHTEAFFGQGTRLTVV.

The CDR3 sequence is CASSLLQVSSYEQYF. The CDR3 DNA is TGCGCCAGCAGCTTGTTACAGGTCAGCTCCTACGAGCAGTACTTC. J is TRBJ2-7 and V is TRBV5-1; possibly TRBD1 for D (5 bases). The germline V gene encodes CDR1 SGHRS and CDR2 YFSETQ. V was trimmed by 1 base and J by 0 bases, leaving 11 bases between them. CDR3 length: 15 residues.

The rearrangement joins TRBV15 to TRBJ1-3; 8 bases fit TRBD1. CDR3 length: 17 residues. CDR1 and CDR2 from the germline V gene are LNHNV and YYDKDF (reference sequence). The V gene end was trimmed by 10 bases and the J gene end by 1 base; junction bases not matched to a gene: 15. In nucleotides, the CDR3 is TGTGCCATCGCCCCTGAGACAGGGGTCGATTCTGGAAACACCATATATTTT. As protein: CAIAPETGVDSGNTIYF.

The V call is TRBV29-1, the J call TRBJ1-1, with 8 bases that match TRBD1. The CDR3 runs 12 residues. Germline V gives CDR1 SQVTM, CDR2 ANQGSEA. The junction had 4 bases not matched to a gene; V was cut back by 6 bases and J by 4 bases. Here the CDR3 reads CSVYQGATEAFF. The DNA for the CDR3 is TGCAGCGTGTACCAGGGGGCCACTGAAGCTTTCTTT.

The V gene is TRBV19, the J gene TRBJ2-6, with 7 bases that match TRBD2. This CDR3 spans 17 amino acids. CDR1 is LNHDA and CDR2 is SQIVND in the germline V gene (reference sequence). V lost 5 bases, J lost 0 bases, and 7 bases stayed unmatched. CDR3 amino acids: CASSGRAGDSGANVLTF. As DNA, the CDR3 is TGTGCCAGTAGTGGGAGGGCAGGAGACTCTGGGGCCAACGTCCTGACTTTC.

This clone was detected only a few times. The chain combines TRBV18 with TRBJ2-7, with D uncertain. The V and J ends lost 5 bases and 0 bases respectively, with 5 bases between them. Germline values: CDR1 KGHSH, CDR2 LQKENI. The CDR3 runs to 12 residues. CDR3 loop: CASSSGSYEQYV. In nucleotides, the CDR3 is TGTGCCAGCTCATCGGGCTCCTACGAGCAGTACGTC.